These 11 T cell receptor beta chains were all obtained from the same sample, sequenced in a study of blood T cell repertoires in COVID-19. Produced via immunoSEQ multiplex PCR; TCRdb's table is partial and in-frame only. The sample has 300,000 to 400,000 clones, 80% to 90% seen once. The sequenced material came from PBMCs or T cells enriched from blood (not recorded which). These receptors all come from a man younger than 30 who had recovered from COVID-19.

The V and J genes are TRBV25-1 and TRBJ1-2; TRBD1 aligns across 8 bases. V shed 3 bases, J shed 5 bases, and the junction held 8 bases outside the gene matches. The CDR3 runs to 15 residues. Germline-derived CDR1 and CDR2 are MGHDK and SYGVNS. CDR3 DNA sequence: TGTGCCAGCAGTGACCAGGGAACAGGGGGGTATGGCTACACCTTC. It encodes CASSDQGTGGYGYTF.

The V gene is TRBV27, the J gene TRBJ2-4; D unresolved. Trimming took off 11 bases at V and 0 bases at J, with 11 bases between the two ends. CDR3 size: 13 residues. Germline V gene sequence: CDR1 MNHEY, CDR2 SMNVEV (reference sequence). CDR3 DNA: TGTGCCTCCAGCGATCTAGCCAAAAACATTCAGTACTTC. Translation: CASSDLAKNIQYF.

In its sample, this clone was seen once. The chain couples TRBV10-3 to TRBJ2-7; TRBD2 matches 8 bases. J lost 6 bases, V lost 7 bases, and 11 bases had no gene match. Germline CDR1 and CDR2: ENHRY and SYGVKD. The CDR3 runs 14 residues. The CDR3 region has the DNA TGTGCCATCAAACCGGGAGGGCCCCTCGGCGAGCAGTACTTC. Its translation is CAIKPGGPLGEQYF.

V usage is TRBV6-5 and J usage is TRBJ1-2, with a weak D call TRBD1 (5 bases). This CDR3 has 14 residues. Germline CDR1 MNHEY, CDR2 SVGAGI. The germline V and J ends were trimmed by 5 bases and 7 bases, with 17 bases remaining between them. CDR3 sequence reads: CASSPGGMGPGYTF. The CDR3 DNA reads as TGTGCCAGCAGTCCCGGGGGGATGGGGCCTGGCTACACCTTC.

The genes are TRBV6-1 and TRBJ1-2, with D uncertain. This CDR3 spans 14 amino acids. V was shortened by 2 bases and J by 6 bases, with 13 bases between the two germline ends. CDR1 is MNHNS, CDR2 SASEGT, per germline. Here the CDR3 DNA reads TGTGCCAGCAGTGAATTGCGGGGAATAGATGGCTACACCTTC. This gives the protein CASSELRGIDGYTF.

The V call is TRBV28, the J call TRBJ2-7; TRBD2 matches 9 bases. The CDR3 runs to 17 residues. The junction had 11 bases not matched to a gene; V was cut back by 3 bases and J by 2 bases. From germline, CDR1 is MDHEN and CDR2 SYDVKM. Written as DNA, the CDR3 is TGTGCCAGCAGTTTCCGAGGTATAGGCGGGAGGGCCTACGAGCAGTACTTC. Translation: CASSFRGIGGRAYEQYF.

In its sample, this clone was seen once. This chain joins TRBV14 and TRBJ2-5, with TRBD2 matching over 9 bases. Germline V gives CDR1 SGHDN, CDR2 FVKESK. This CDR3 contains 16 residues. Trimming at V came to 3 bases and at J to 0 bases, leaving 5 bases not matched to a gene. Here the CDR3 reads CASSHKRLADQETQYF. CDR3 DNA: TGTGCCAGCAGCCATAAAAGACTAGCGGACCAAGAGACCCAGTACTTC.

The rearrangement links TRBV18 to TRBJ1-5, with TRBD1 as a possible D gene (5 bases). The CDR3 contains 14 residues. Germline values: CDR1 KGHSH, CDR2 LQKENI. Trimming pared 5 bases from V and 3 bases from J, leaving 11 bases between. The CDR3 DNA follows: TGTGCCAGCTCAGTTGACAGACACAATCAGCCCCAGCATTTT. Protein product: CASSVDRHNQPQHF.

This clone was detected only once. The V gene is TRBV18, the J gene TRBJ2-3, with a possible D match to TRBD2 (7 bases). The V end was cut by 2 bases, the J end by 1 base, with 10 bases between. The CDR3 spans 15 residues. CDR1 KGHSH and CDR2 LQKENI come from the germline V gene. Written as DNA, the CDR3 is TGTGCCAGCTCACCAAAGGGGGGGGGCACAGATACGCAGTATTTT. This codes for CASSPKGGGTDTQYF.

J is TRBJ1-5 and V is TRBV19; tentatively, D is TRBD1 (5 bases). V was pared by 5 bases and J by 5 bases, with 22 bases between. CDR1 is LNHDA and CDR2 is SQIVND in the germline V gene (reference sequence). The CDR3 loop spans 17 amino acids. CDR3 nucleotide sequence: TGTGCCAGTAGTTCGAGCGCGTTTGGGGCAGCCTATCAGCCCCAGCATTTT. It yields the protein CASSSSAFGAAYQPQHF.

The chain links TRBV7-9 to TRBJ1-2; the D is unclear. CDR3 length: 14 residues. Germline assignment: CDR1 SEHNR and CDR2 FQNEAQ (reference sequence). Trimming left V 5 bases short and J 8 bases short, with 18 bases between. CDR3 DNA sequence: TGTGCCAGCAGCCGTAGTAGGAACGAGGGAGGCTACACCTTC. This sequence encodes CASSRSRNEGGYTF.